These 14 T cell receptor beta chains share one sample of origin, sequenced in a study of T cells expressing NK-cell markers. TCRdb re-called the 5' RACE reads, yielding one record per CDR3 amino acid sequence without DNA. This table holds 150,000 to 170,000 distinct CDR3 sequences. Sequencing was carried out using blood T cells: a sorted CD56 or NKG2C T cell subset, CD4+ or CD8+ T cells, or bulk PBMC T cells (not recorded which). These TCRs come from a woman aged 45 to 65 in good health.

The V gene is TRBV4-1, the J gene TRBJ2-1; TCRdb outputs TRBD1, but without DNA this stays unchecked. The CDR3 length is 13 residues. The germline V gene has CDR1 MGHRA and CDR2 YSYEKL. CDR3 in amino acids: CASQGGGDNEQFF.

The V and J genes are TRBV3-1 and TRBJ1-1; TCRdb reports TRBD1, a call that lacks DNA to check it against. Germline CDR1 reads LGHDT; CDR2 reads YNNKEL (reference sequence). This CDR3 spans 19 amino acids. CDR3 sequence reads: CASSQDVGLRVGQGTEAFF.

The V gene is TRBV7-8, the J gene TRBJ2-3; the TCRdb call, TRBD1, lacks DNA for checking. CDR3 length: 15 residues. The germline CDR1 and CDR2 sequences are SGHVS and FQNEAQ. The CDR3 sequence is CASSHRDPSTDTQYF.

This rearrangement joins TRBV11-2 to TRBJ2-1; TCRdb picks TRBD2, but there is no DNA to check that call. Germline values: CDR1 SGHAT, CDR2 FQNNGV. The CDR3 runs to 14 residues. This CDR3 reads CASRGLHLGNEQFF.

The chain has TRBV2 and TRBJ2-5; TCRdb reports TRBD1, a call that lacks DNA to check it against. This CDR3 contains 13 residues. CDR1 and CDR2 from the germline V gene are SNHLY and FYNNEI. CDR3 loop: CASSKGAFETQYF.

This chain joins TRBV2 and TRBJ1-5. CDR1 is SNHLY and CDR2 is FYNNEI in the germline V gene. This CDR3 has 13 amino acids. CDR3 loop: CASSAGSNQPQHF.

V and J are TRBV27 and TRBJ1-6; TCRdb names TRBD1, which stays unverified in the absence of DNA. The CDR3 sequence is 14 residues long. Germline V gene lookup returns CDR1 MNHEY and CDR2 SMNVEV (reference sequence). CDR3 loop: CASSQQGGSSPLHF.

The chain recombines TRBV11-2 with TRBJ2-7. The CDR3 totals 12 residues. Per germline, CDR1 SGHAT and CDR2 FQNNGV. The CDR3 protein is CASSLVWYEQYF.

The chain carries TRBV11-1 and TRBJ2-1. CDR3 length: 15 residues. The germline CDR1 and CDR2 sequences are SGHAT and FQDESV (reference sequence). CDR3 region: CASSLDNVGDNEQFF.

V usage is TRBV15 and J usage is TRBJ2-1. Looked up from germline, CDR1 is LNHNV and CDR2 is YYDKDF (reference sequence). This CDR3 contains 12 residues. CDR3 protein: CATSESDNEQFF.

The rearrangement uses TRBV6-5 and TRBJ2-1; as DNA is missing, the TRBD2 call by TCRdb cannot be tested. The CDR3 sequence is 15 residues long. Germline V gene lookup returns CDR1 MNHEY and CDR2 SVGAGI. CDR3 amino acids: CASRIAASSYNEQFF.

This chain connects TRBV5-4 to TRBJ2-7; TCRdb names TRBD1, which stays unverified in the absence of DNA. The germline CDR1 and CDR2 sequences are SGHNT and YYREEE (reference sequence). CDR3 length: 15 residues. The chain's CDR3 is CASSFGAGSSYEQYF.

The chain employs TRBV15 and TRBJ2-7; checking the TCRdb D call of TRBD1 is not possible without DNA. The germline V gene encodes CDR1 LNHNV and CDR2 YYDKDF (reference sequence). The length of the CDR3 is 14 residues. Here the CDR3 reads CATSPDRVNYEQYF.

This chain uses TRBV15 with TRBJ2-1. The germline V gene encodes CDR1 LNHNV and CDR2 YYDKDF (reference sequence). The CDR3 extends over 15 amino acids. This CDR3 is CATSRALSSYNEQFF.